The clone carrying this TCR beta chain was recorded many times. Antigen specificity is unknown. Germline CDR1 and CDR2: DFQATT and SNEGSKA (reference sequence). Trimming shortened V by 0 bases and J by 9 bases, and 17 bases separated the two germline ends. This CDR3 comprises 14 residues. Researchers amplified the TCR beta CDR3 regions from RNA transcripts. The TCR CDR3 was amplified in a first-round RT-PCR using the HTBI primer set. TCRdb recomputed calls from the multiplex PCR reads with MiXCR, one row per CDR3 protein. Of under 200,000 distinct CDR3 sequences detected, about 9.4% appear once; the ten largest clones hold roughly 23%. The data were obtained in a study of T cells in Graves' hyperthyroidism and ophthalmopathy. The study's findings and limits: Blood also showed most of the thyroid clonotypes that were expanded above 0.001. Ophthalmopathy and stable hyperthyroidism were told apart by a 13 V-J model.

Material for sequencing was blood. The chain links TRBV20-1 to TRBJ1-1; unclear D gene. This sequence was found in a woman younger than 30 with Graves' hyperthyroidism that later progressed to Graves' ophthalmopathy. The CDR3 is CSARELAGDGKAFF. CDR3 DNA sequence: TGCAGTGCTAGAGAACTGGCCGGAGATGGGAAAGCTTTCTTT.